One sample yielded the 27 T cell receptor beta chains listed below, sequenced in a study of blood T cell repertoires in COVID-19. Using immunoSEQ multiplex PCR, the repertoire was profiled, and TCRdb retains in-frame clones only, with some absent. The sample contains roughly 250,000 clones, around 89% of which appear only once. Sequencing was performed on peripheral blood. The source is a man aged 55 to 70 who had recovered from COVID-19.

The rearrangement links TRBV6-6 to TRBJ1-1; D is unresolved. Looked up from germline, CDR1 is MNHNY and CDR2 is SVGAGI (reference sequence). V was pared by 4 bases and J by 1 base, with 7 bases between. CDR3 length: 13 residues. This CDR3 reads CASSLRENTEAFF. In DNA, the CDR3 is TGTGCCAGCAGTTTACGGGAGAACACTGAAGCTTTCTTT.

The genes are TRBV6-5 and TRBJ2-7, with no clear D. This CDR3 contains 11 residues. V dropped 5 bases and J dropped 5 bases, with 7 bases sitting between them. The V gene's germline CDR1 is MNHEY and CDR2 SVGAGI. The CDR3 here is CASSSRNEQYF. In DNA form, the CDR3 reads TGTGCCAGCAGTAGCAGGAACGAGCAGTACTTC.

V and J are TRBV9 and TRBJ2-1, with D possibly TRBD1 on 6 matching bases. The CDR3 sequence is 13 residues long. Germline-derived CDR1 and CDR2 are SGDLS and YYNGEE. V lost 0 bases to trimming and J lost 8 bases, with 9 bases between them. The CDR3 reads CASSVAQGHEQFF. The CDR3 region has the DNA TGTGCCAGCAGCGTAGCTCAGGGGCATGAGCAGTTCTTC.

V is TRBV4-2 and J is TRBJ2-7; D might be TRBD1 (5 bases). The CDR3 loop spans 13 amino acids. Trimming left V 5 bases short and J 4 bases short, with 12 bases between. The V gene's germline CDR1 is LGHNA and CDR2 YNFKEQ. This CDR3 reads CASSRDAGYEQYF. The DNA of the CDR3 is TGTGCCAGCAGCAGAGATGCAGGGTACGAGCAGTACTTC.

The genes are TRBV9 and TRBJ2-7, with D possibly TRBD2 on 5 matching bases. The CDR3 sequence is 15 residues long. Germline V gene data show CDR1 as SGDLS and CDR2 as YYNGEE. V was shortened by 0 bases and J by 3 bases, with 13 bases between the two germline ends. For the CDR3, the DNA is TGTGCCAGCAGCGTAGGTCGAGGGCAGCTCTACGAGCAGTACTTC. It translates to CASSVGRGQLYEQYF.

The CDR3 nucleotides read TGCGCCAGCAGCTTGGATCCCGGTCCCAATCAGCCCCAGCATTTT. This encodes CASSLDPGPNQPQHF. The J gene is TRBJ1-5, the V gene TRBV5-1; no clear D gene. Germline assignment: CDR1 SGHRS and CDR2 YFSETQ. V lost 0 bases, J lost 3 bases, and 10 bases lay in between. This CDR3 contains 15 residues.

The chain combines TRBV19 with TRBJ2-7; 9 bases map to TRBD1. There are 16 residues in the CDR3. V was pared by 6 bases and J by 7 bases, with 16 bases of the junction left unmatched. The V gene's germline CDR1 is LNHDA and CDR2 SQIVND (reference sequence). CDR3 in DNA: TGTGCCAGTAGCCACACGTCGTTGGGACAGGGTAAGGAGCAGTACTTC. Translation gives CASSHTSLGQGKEQYF.

The chain couples TRBV10-3 to TRBJ1-2; weak D call: TRBD1 (6 bases). There are 14 residues in the CDR3. V shed 0 bases and J shed 4 bases, with 9 bases lying between them. CDR1 is ENHRY and CDR2 is SYGVKD in the germline V gene. CDR3 DNA: TGTGCCATCAGTGAGTCGGGGGCAGCCTATGGCTACACCTTC. Translated: CAISESGAAYGYTF.

This rearrangement joins TRBV27 to TRBJ1-2, with TRBD1 as a possible D gene (6 bases). CDR1 and CDR2 from the germline V gene are MNHEY and SMNVEV (reference sequence). This CDR3 region has 15 residues. Trimming took off 5 bases at V and 10 bases at J, with 23 bases between the two ends. CDR3 residues: CASSRVATGKVDYTF. CDR3 DNA: TGTGCCAGCAGTCGAGTAGCTACAGGGAAAGTGGACTACACCTTC.

The chain combines TRBV19 with TRBJ1-5; D is undetermined. Germline lookup yields CDR1 LNHDA and CDR2 SQIVND (reference sequence). CDR3 length equals 17 residues. The V end lost 3 bases, the J end lost 2 bases, and 17 bases lay between the germline ends. The CDR3 DNA reads as TGTGCCAGTAGTATGACTTCCGACCCGAGGGGCAATCAGCCCCAGCATTTT. Its translation: CASSMTSDPRGNQPQHF.

CDR3 nucleotides: TGTGCCAGCAGCGTAAACCCTGGGGCAGGGAACACCGGGGAGCTGTTTTTT. Amino acid sequence: CASSVNPGAGNTGELFF. The J gene is TRBJ2-2, the V gene TRBV9, with TRBD1 as a possible D gene (5 bases). The CDR3 spans 17 residues. V gave up 1 base and J gave up 1 base, with 14 bases separating them. In germline, CDR1 is SGDLS, CDR2 YYNGEE.

The gene calls are TRBV29-1 and TRBJ1-1; weak D call: TRBD1 (6 bases). The CDR3 is made up of 12 amino acids. V was pared by 7 bases and J by 4 bases, with 13 bases between. Germline V CDR1 and CDR2: SQVTM, ANQGSEA. As DNA, the CDR3 is TGCAGCGCAACCGGACAGCTCACTGAAGCTTTCTTT. It yields the protein CSATGQLTEAFF.

This sequence joins TRBV19 and TRBJ1-1; 8 bases agree with TRBD1. The CDR3 length is 15 residues. The germline gives CDR1 LNHDA, CDR2 SQIVND (reference sequence). Trimming removed 5 bases from V and 2 bases from J; junction bases left unmatched: 7. For the CDR3, the DNA is TGTGCCAGTAGTCCTAAGGGGACAGGAAACACTGAAGCTTTCTTT. Translated: CASSPKGTGNTEAFF.

This chain connects TRBV15 to TRBJ2-7; maybe TRBD1 (6 bases). The CDR3 has 18 residues. CDR1 LNHNV and CDR2 YYDKDF come from the germline V gene (reference sequence). Trimming pared 0 bases from V and 0 bases from J, leaving 18 bases between. The CDR3 region has the DNA TGTGCCACCAGCAGAGATGCCGGTACAGGGACCTACTCCTACGAGCAGTACTTC. It yields the protein CATSRDAGTGTYSYEQYF.

A word on this clone: The same CDR3 can be traced to other DNA sequences in this sample. V gene TRBV5-1 combines with J gene TRBJ1-3; TRBD1 aligns across 7 bases. This CDR3 spans 15 amino acids. The ends lost 2 bases at V and 0 bases at J; junction bases unmatched: 2. Germline CDR1 SGHRS, CDR2 YFSETQ. Here the CDR3 reads CASSLGGGSGNTIYF. The CDR3 DNA reads as TGCGCCAGCAGCTTAGGGGGCGGCTCTGGAAACACCATATATTTT.

This clone has just one count. J is TRBJ1-1 and V is TRBV3-1 (or the pseudogene TRBV3-2); unclear D gene. The length of the CDR3 is 13 residues. Germline V CDR1 and CDR2: LGHDT, YNNKEL (reference sequence). V lost 1 base to trimming and J lost 0 bases, with 3 bases between them. The CDR3 coding sequence is TGTGCCAGCAGCCAAGCCATGAACACTGAAGCTTTCTTT. It codes for CASSQAMNTEAFF.

V is TRBV14 and J is TRBJ1-2; TRBD1 aligns across 7 bases. CDR3 length: 15 residues. In germline, CDR1 is SGHDN, CDR2 FVKESK. V dropped 5 bases and J dropped 2; count of bases not matched to a gene: 8. CDR3 DNA: TGTGCCAGCAGCTATAGGACAGGAGAGAACTATGGCTACACCTTC. This translates into CASSYRTGENYGYTF.

The chain is built from TRBV5-5 and TRBJ1-4, with D perhaps matching TRBD1 (6 bases). From germline, CDR1 is SGHKS and CDR2 YYEKEE (reference sequence). The V and J ends lost 3 bases and 8 bases respectively, with 14 bases between them. The length of the CDR3 is 14 residues. CDR3 nucleotides: TGTGCCAGCAGCTCCTTTAGGGACACCGAAAAACTGTTTTTT. Amino acid sequence: CASSSFRDTEKLFF.

The chain's CDR3 is CASSQDWRGGRNEQFF. The CDR3 bases are TGCGCCAGCAGCCAAGATTGGAGGGGGGGCCGGAATGAGCAGTTCTTC. This chain joins TRBV4-1 and TRBJ2-1; D is possibly TRBD2 (7 bases). Germline V lookup: CDR1 MGHRA, CDR2 YSYEKL. V was clipped by 0 bases and J by 7 bases, with 16 bases between them. The CDR3 runs 16 residues.

The gene calls are TRBV24-1 and TRBJ1-1; TRBD1 might be the D (5 bases). The CDR3 runs 13 residues. Between the trimmed V and J ends, which lost 4 bases and 5 bases, there was a span of 10 bases. Germline loops: CDR1 KGHDR, CDR2 SFDVKD. The CDR3 loop is CATSDHQGTEAFF. CDR3 in DNA: TGTGCCACCAGTGACCATCAGGGTACTGAAGCTTTCTTT.

This clone appeared a few times. The chain links TRBV4-2 to TRBJ2-7, with TRBD2 matching over 7 bases. This CDR3 is 15 amino acids long. V lost 2 bases and J lost 0; bases outside the gene matches: 4. Germline CDR1 and CDR2: LGHNA and YNFKEQ. The CDR3 sequence: CASSQLAESSYEQYF. CDR3 nucleotide sequence: TGTGCCAGCAGCCAACTAGCGGAGAGCTCCTACGAGCAGTACTTC.

The genes are TRBV12-1 and TRBJ2-5; whether TRBD2, the table's D call, matches the DNA was not checked. TRBV12-1 is annotated as a pseudogene. CDR3 size: 18 residues. The CDR3 DNA sequence: TGTGCCAGCAGCAATCATTTCTCACTAGCGGGGCTTAAAGAGACCCAGTACTTC. Its translation is CASSNHFSLAGLKETQYF.

The chain recombines TRBV24-1 with TRBJ1-2, with a weak D call TRBD1 (5 bases). V was shortened by 7 bases and J by 1 base, with 9 bases between the two germline ends. The germline V gene has CDR1 KGHDR and CDR2 SFDVKD. This CDR3 contains 13 residues. The CDR3 region is CATSGGFNYGYTF. DNA of the CDR3: TGTGCCACCAGCGGGGGATTTAACTATGGCTACACCTTC.

The V gene is TRBV2, the J gene TRBJ2-3, with D perhaps matching TRBD1 (6 bases). The CDR3 spans 13 residues. Trimming shortened V by 7 bases and J by 5 bases, and 13 bases separated the two germline ends. Germline V gene data show CDR1 as SNHLY and CDR2 as FYNNEI. CDR3 nucleotide sequence: TGTGCCAGCACCAGCCGAGGGGGAGATACGCAGTATTTT. Its protein product is CASTSRGGDTQYF.

This rearrangement joins TRBV5-1 to TRBJ1-1, with D unresolved. CDR1 is SGHRS and CDR2 is YFSETQ in the germline V gene. Trimming shortened V by 4 bases and J by 5 bases, and 12 bases separated the two germline ends. The CDR3 is made up of 13 amino acids. CDR3 amino acids: CASSLHGETEAFF. In DNA, the CDR3 is TGCGCCAGCAGCCTCCATGGGGAGACTGAAGCTTTCTTT. Filled out from reference TRBV5-1 and TRBJ1-1, the complete variable domain reads KAGVTQTPRYLIKTRGQQVTLSCSPISGHRSVSWYQQTPGQGLQFLFEYFSETQRNKGNFPGRFSGRQFSNSRSEMNVSTLELGDSALYLCASSLHGETEAFFGQGTRLTVV.

This clone was recorded once. The chain uses TRBV23-1 and TRBJ2-1, with a possible D match to TRBD2 (6 bases). TRBV23-1 has ORF status, its function being uncertain. This CDR3 has 18 amino acids. Trimming left V 2 bases short and J 7 bases short, with 24 bases between. The CDR3 loop reads CASSQTPSRGSVWNEQFF. The CDR3, as DNA: TGCGCCAGCAGTCAAACCCCGTCCCGGGGGTCCGTATGGAATGAGCAGTTCTTC.

The chain couples TRBV19 to TRBJ1-2, with TRBD1 identical over 9 bases. This CDR3 region has 15 residues. The trim removed 4 bases at V and 3 bases at J, leaving 6 bases unmatched. Per the germline V gene, CDR1 is LNHDA and CDR2 is SQIVND (reference sequence). CDR3 nucleotides: TGTGCCAGTAGTACCGGGACAGGGCACGACTATGGCTACACCTTC. Translated: CASSTGTGHDYGYTF.